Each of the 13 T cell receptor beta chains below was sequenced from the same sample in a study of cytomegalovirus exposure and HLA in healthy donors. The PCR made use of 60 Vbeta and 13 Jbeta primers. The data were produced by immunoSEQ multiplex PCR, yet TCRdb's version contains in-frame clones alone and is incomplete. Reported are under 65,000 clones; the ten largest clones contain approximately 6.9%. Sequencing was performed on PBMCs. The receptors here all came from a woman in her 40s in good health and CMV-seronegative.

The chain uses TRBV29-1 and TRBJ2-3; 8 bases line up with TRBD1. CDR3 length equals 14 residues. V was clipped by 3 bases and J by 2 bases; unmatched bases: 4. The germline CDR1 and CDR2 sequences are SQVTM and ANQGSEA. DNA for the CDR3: TGCAGCGTTGACAGGGGGCTATTCACAGATACGCAGTATTTT. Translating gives CSVDRGLFTDTQYF.

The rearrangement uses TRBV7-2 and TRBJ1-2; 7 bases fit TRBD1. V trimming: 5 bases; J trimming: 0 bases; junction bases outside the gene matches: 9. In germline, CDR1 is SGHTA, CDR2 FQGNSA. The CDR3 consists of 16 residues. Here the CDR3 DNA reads TGTGCCAGCAGCCCAGGGGGGCACCCTTCTAACTATGGCTACACCTTC. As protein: CASSPGGHPSNYGYTF.

The CDR3 DNA is TGCAGCGTTGAACAGGGGGGACAGGGGGCAGACGAGCAGTACTTC. Its protein product is CSVEQGGQGADEQYF. J is TRBJ2-7 and V is TRBV29-1, with TRBD1 identical over 12 bases. Germline lookup yields CDR1 SQVTM and CDR2 ANQGSEA. Trimming took 2 bases from V and 5 from J; bases not matched to a gene: 7. CDR3 size: 15 residues.

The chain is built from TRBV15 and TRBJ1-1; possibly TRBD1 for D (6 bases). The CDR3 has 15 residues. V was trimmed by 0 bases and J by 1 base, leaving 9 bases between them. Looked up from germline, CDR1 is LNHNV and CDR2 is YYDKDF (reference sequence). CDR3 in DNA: TGTGCCACCAGCAGAGATCAGGGGCCGAACACTGAAGCTTTCTTT. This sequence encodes CATSRDQGPNTEAFF.

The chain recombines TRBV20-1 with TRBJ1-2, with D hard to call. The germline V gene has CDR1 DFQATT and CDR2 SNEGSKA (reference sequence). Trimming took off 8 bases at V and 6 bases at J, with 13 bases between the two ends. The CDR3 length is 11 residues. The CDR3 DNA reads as TGCAGTAGTTTGAGTTTGAATGGCTACACCTTC. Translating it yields CSSLSLNGYTF.

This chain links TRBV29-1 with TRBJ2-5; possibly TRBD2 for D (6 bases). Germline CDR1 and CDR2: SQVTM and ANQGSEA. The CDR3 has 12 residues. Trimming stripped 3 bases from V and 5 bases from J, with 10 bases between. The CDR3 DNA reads TGCAGCGTTGAGGGGCGGGGTGAGACCCAGTACTTC. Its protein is CSVEGRGETQYF. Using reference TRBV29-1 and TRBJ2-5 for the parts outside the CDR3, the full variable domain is SAVISQKPSRDICQRGTSLTIQCQVDSQVTMMFWYRQQPGQSLTLIATANQGSEATYESGFVIDKFPISRPNLTFSTLTVSNMSPEDSSIYLCSVEGRGETQYFGPGTRLLVL.

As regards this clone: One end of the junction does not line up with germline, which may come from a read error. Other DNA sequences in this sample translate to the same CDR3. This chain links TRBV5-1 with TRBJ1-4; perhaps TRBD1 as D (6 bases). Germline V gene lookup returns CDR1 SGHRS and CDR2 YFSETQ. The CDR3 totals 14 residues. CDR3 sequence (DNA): TGCGCCAGCAGCACCGGGACAACGAATGAAAAACTGTTTTTT. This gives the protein CASSTGTTNEKLFF.

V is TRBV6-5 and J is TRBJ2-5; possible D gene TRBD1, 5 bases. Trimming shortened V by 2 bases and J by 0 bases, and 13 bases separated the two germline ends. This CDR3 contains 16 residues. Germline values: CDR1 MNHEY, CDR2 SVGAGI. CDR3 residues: CASSYRGESYQETQYF. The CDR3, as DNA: TGTGCCAGCAGTTACAGGGGCGAATCGTACCAAGAGACCCAGTACTTC.

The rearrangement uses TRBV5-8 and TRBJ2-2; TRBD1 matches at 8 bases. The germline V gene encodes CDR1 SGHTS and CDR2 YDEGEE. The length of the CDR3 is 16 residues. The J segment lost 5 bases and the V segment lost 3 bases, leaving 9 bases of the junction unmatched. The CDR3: CASSYGTGQGTGELFF. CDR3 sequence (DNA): TGTGCCAGCAGCTATGGGACAGGCCAGGGGACCGGGGAGCTGTTTTTT.

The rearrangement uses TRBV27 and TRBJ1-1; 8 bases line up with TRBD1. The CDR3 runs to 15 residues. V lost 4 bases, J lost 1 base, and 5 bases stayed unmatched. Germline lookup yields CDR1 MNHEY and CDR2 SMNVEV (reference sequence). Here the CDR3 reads CASSSTGAGNTEAFF. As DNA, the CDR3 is TGTGCCAGCAGTTCGACAGGGGCGGGGAACACTGAAGCTTTCTTT.

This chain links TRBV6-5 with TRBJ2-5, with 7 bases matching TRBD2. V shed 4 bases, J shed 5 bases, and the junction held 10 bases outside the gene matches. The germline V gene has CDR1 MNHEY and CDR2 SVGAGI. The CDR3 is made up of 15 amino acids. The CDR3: CASSSSGTLMETQYF. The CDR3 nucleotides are TGTGCCAGCAGTTCCAGCGGGACCTTGATGGAGACCCAGTACTTC.

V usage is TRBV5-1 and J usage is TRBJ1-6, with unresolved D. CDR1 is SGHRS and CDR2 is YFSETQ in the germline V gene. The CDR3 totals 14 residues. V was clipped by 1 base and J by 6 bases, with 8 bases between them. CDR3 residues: CASSLNTRNSPLHF. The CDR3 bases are TGCGCCAGCAGCTTGAACACCCGTAATTCACCCCTCCACTTT.

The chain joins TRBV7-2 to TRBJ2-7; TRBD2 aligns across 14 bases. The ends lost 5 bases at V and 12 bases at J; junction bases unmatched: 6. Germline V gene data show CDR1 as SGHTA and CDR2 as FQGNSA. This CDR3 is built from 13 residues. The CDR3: CASSGGLAGGAYF. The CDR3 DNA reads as TGTGCCAGCAGCGGCGGACTAGCGGGGGGAGCGTACTTC.